The clone carrying this T cell receptor (beta chain) was seen more than once but under ten times. Its antigen is currently unknown. Trimming left V 2 bases short and J 4 bases short, with 17 bases between. In germline, CDR1 is MNHEY, CDR2 SVGAGI. The CDR3 has 16 amino acids. The sample is drawn from a study of post-analysis software for immune sequencing data. Points from the study as a whole: Normalized Chao1 diversity in multiple sclerosis patients fell significantly below that of controls. The five TRBV segments detected at higher frequency in patients than in controls included TRBV5-6, TRBV5-1 and TRBV20-1. By F measure, strong co-clustering occurred among samples prepared in the same batch.

TCR beta libraries were prepared from cDNA with unique molecular identifiers. T cells, 1 to 10 million of them, yielded hundreds of thousands of cDNA molecules. TCRdb analysed the PCR reads with MiXCR anew, one entry per CDR3 protein. Of 820,000 or so distinct CDR3 sequences in the sample, roughly 50% were seen once. The chain joins TRBV6-5 to TRBJ2-5; a weak D match, TRBD1 (6 bases). The sample was blood. This sequence was found in a girl aged 5-17 years with multiple sclerosis. As DNA, the CDR3 is TGTGCCAGCAGTTACGAGGCAGGGGCGGTCGGAGAGACCCAGTACTTC. Amino acid sequence: CASSYEAGAVGETQYF.